This T cell receptor (beta chain) is drawn from a study of blood T cell repertoires in COVID-19. The data were produced by immunoSEQ multiplex PCR, yet TCRdb's version contains in-frame clones alone and is incomplete. The sample has about 170,000 clones, approximately 80% seen once; the top ten hold approximately 12%. The germline V gene encodes CDR1 SGDLS and CDR2 YYNGEE. The CDR3 length is 11 residues. V lost 3 bases to trimming and J lost 8 bases, with 7 bases between them. The material sequenced was PBMCs or T cells enriched from blood (not recorded which). The TCR sequence derives from a man between 50 and 59 years old who had recovered from COVID-19. V and J are TRBV9 and TRBJ2-3; D unresolved. CDR3 region: CASSDPGTQYF. The CDR3 bases are TGTGCCAGCAGCGACCCAGGTACGCAGTATTTT.